This passage covers 16 T cell receptor beta chains from one sample sequenced in a study of cytomegalovirus exposure and HLA in healthy donors. With 60 Vbeta and 13 Jbeta primers, the PCR was carried out. Assay: immunoSEQ multiplex PCR; the TCRdb copy retains only in-frame clones and omits some. The sample records approximately 160,000 clones, 60% to 80% being singletons. The material sequenced was PBMCs. The source of these receptors is a woman aged 40 to 50 in good health and CMV-seropositive.

The chain joins TRBV15 to TRBJ2-7, with D possibly matching TRBD1 (5 bases). Trimming removed 3 bases from V and 3 bases from J, with 9 bases in between. The CDR3 has 13 residues. Germline V gene data show CDR1 as LNHNV and CDR2 as YYDKDF (reference sequence). The CDR3 DNA sequence: TGTGCCACCAGCAGGGACATAAACTACGAGCAGTACTTC. It translates to CATSRDINYEQYF.

The chain joins TRBV7-2 to TRBJ2-3, with TRBD1 matching 7 bases. Losses at the gene ends were 6 bases for V and 3 bases for J; bases not matched to a gene: 9. CDR3 length equals 15 residues. In germline, CDR1 is SGHTA, CDR2 FQGNSA. This chain's CDR3 is CASSHGQARTDTQYF. CDR3 coding DNA: TGTGCCAGCAGTCACGGACAGGCCAGAACAGATACGCAGTATTTT. The whole variable domain, remainder taken from reference TRBV7-2 and TRBJ2-3, is GAGVSQSPSNKVTEKGKDVELRCDPISGHTALYWYRQSLGQGLEFLIYFQGNSAPDKSGLPSDRFSAERTGGSVSTLTIQRTQQEDSAVYLCASSHGQARTDTQYFGPGTRLTVL.

V is TRBV7-9 and J is TRBJ1-2, with D possibly TRBD1 on 6 matching bases. The CDR3 has 15 residues. Trimming stripped 4 bases from V and 6 bases from J, with 18 bases between. The germline gives CDR1 SEHNR, CDR2 FQNEAQ (reference sequence). The CDR3 sequence is CASSSSGTRENGYTF. The CDR3 region has the DNA TGTGCCAGCAGCTCCTCCGGGACAAGGGAAAATGGCTACACCTTC.

The chain uses TRBV9 and TRBJ2-2; the match to TRBD1 covers 8 bases. Germline-derived CDR1 and CDR2 are SGDLS and YYNGEE. The CDR3 consists of 18 residues. V lost 0 bases and J lost 0; bases outside the gene matches: 7. CDR3 residues: CASSVGTGFGANTGELFF. CDR3 sequence (DNA): TGTGCCAGCAGCGTAGGGACAGGGTTTGGTGCGAACACCGGGGAGCTGTTTTTT. The variable domain in full, with the rest retrieved from reference TRBV9 and TRBJ2-2, is DSGVTQTPKHLITATGQRVTLRCSPRSGDLSVYWYQQSLDQGLQFLIQYYNGEERAKGNILERFSAQQFPDLHSELNLSSLELGDSALYFCASSVGTGFGANTGELFFGEGSRLTVL.

The chain couples TRBV7-9 to TRBJ2-1; D possibly corresponds to TRBD2 (5 bases). Trimming shortened V by 1 base and J by 7 bases, and 14 bases separated the two germline ends. CDR3 size: 15 residues. Per the germline V gene, CDR1 is SEHNR and CDR2 is FQNEAQ (reference sequence). In DNA form, the CDR3 reads TGTGCCAGCAGCTTAGGAGGGCAGATTTGGAATGAGCAGTTCTTC. This sequence encodes CASSLGGQIWNEQFF. Full variable domain (rest looked up from reference TRBV7-9 and TRBJ2-1): DTGVSQNPRHKITKRGQNVTFRCDPISEHNRLYWYRQTLGQGPEFLTYFQNEAQLEKSRLLSDRFSAERPKGSFSTLEIQRTEQGDSAMYLCASSLGGQIWNEQFFGPGTRLTVL.

This chain connects TRBV6-1 to TRBJ1-5; possibly TRBD1 for D (5 bases). The V gene's germline CDR1 is MNHNS and CDR2 SASEGT. The CDR3 totals 16 residues. Trimming shortened V by 3 bases and J by 3 bases, and 15 bases separated the two germline ends. The CDR3 sequence is CASSDFGGTLNQPQHF. The CDR3 DNA is TGTGCCAGCAGTGATTTTGGGGGGACCCTCAATCAGCCCCAGCATTTT.

The chain joins TRBV4-3 to TRBJ2-5, with TRBD2 identical over 7 bases. This CDR3 is 13 amino acids long. V trimming: 0 bases; J trimming: 9 bases; junction bases outside the gene matches: 4. Germline loops: CDR1 LGHNA, CDR2 YSLEER. The DNA for the CDR3 is TGCGCCAGCAGCCAAGAGGGGAGGGAGGCCCAGTACTTC. Amino acid sequence: CASSQEGREAQYF.

A few counts support this clone. The CDR3 bases are TGTGCCACCGCAGCAGGCCCAGTGCAAGAGACCCAGTACTTC. Its protein is CATAAGPVQETQYF. This sequence joins TRBV10-3 and TRBJ2-5, with unresolved D. Germline CDR1 ENHRY, CDR2 SYGVKD. The ends were cut back, 10 bases at V and 2 bases at J, with 17 bases in the middle. CDR3 length equals 14 residues.

The chain has TRBV7-2 and TRBJ1-2; the match to TRBD1 covers 7 bases. Germline assignment: CDR1 SGHTA and CDR2 FQGNSA. Losses at the gene ends were 4 bases for V and 4 bases for J; bases not matched to a gene: 3. The CDR3 consists of 13 residues. The CDR3 region has the DNA TGTGCCAGCAGCTCCAGGGACAGCTATGGCTACACCTTC. This sequence encodes CASSSRDSYGYTF.

The rearrangement joins TRBV6-1 to TRBJ1-5, with unresolved D. V dropped 7 bases and J dropped 0 bases, with 13 bases sitting between them. CDR3 length: 15 amino acids. Germline assignment: CDR1 MNHNS and CDR2 SASEGT. DNA for the CDR3: TGTGCCAGCATCGAGATGGCGGGTAGCAATCAGCCCCAGCATTTT. Its protein product is CASIEMAGSNQPQHF.

The chain is built from TRBV7-7 and TRBJ1-1; possibly TRBD1 for D (6 bases). This CDR3 is built from 14 residues. Trimming stripped 5 bases from V and 2 bases from J, with 12 bases between. The V gene's germline CDR1 is SSHAT and CDR2 FNYEAQ (reference sequence). CDR3 loop: CASSRRGINTEAFF. Written as DNA, the CDR3 is TGTGCCAGCAGCCGCAGGGGAATAAACACTGAAGCTTTCTTT.

This chain links TRBV30 with TRBJ1-5, with D unresolved. Trimming shortened V by 0 bases and J by 1 base, and 10 bases separated the two germline ends. Germline CDR1 and CDR2: GTSNPN and SVGIG (reference sequence). This CDR3 is built from 15 residues. The CDR3 DNA reads TGTGCCTGGAGTGTCCGGGGAGGAAGCAATCAGCCCCAGCATTTT. It encodes CAWSVRGGSNQPQHF.

In this sample, this clone turned up a few times. The chain uses TRBV2 and TRBJ1-1; TRBD1 is a possible D gene (6 bases). V shed 6 bases and J shed 4 bases, with 6 bases lying between them. CDR3 length: 11 amino acids. Germline loops: CDR1 SNHLY, CDR2 FYNNEI. This CDR3 reads CASRQGTEAFF. The DNA of the CDR3 is TGTGCCAGCAGACAGGGCACTGAAGCTTTCTTT.

Only a few counts were recorded for this clone. The gene calls are TRBV5-1 and TRBJ2-7; 7 bases line up with TRBD2. The junction had 8 bases not matched to a gene; V was cut back by 10 bases and J by 1 base. Germline V gene lookup returns CDR1 SGHRS and CDR2 YFSETQ. The CDR3 covers 13 residues. The CDR3: CASGRQGSYEQYF. The CDR3 DNA reads as TGCGCCTCCGGGAGGCAGGGTTCCTACGAGCAGTACTTC.

The CDR3 spells CAWSRQGLKSEQYF. CDR3 nucleotides: TGTGCCTGGAGTAGGCAGGGCCTAAAAAGCGAGCAGTACTTC. The V call is TRBV30, the J call TRBJ2-7, with D possibly TRBD1 on 5 matching bases. The CDR3 runs to 14 residues. The germline gives CDR1 GTSNPN, CDR2 SVGIG (reference sequence). V lost 2 bases and J 6 bases, leaving 17 bases between the germline ends.

The chain combines TRBV14 with TRBJ1-5, with D uncertain. The germline CDR1 and CDR2 sequences are SGHDN and FVKESK. The CDR3 length is 13 residues. V lost 4 bases, J lost 1 base, and 5 bases lay in between. CDR3 in DNA: TGTGCCAGCAGCCTCGGGAGCAATCAGCCCCAGCATTTT. Its protein product is CASSLGSNQPQHF.